The clone carrying this T cell receptor beta chain showed up many times. TCR beta libraries were made by quantitative 5'-RACE with molecular barcodes. TCRdb passed the 5' RACE reads through MiXCR, listing each CDR3 protein once. The sample contains approximately 25,000 distinct CDR3 sequences, 2.5% to 3% of which appear only once. These data belong to a study of CD8 T cells in ankylosing spondylitis. There are 12 residues in the CDR3. Trimming removed 0 bases at V and 6 bases at J, with 3 bases between. Germline V gene lookup returns CDR1 SGDLS and CDR2 YYNGEE. The TCR comes from a female donor with ankylosing spondylitis or in good health (not recorded which). Sequencing was done on a sample of blood, either unsorted or a sorted T cell fraction (not recorded which). The chain couples TRBV9 to TRBJ2-2, with unresolved D. CDR3 in amino acids: CASSVDSGELFF. The CDR3 DNA is TGTGCCAGCAGCGTAGATTCCGGGGAGCTGTTTTTT.